A selection of T cell receptor beta chains follows, all from one sample in a study of post-analysis software for immune sequencing data. TCRdb itself ran the PCR reads through MiXCR, one entry per CDR3 protein. The profile shows 650,000 to 850,000 distinct CDR3 sequences, around 53% of them singletons. Material: blood. The receptors were gathered from a girl between 10 and 17 years old with multiple sclerosis. The CDR3 runs from the conserved cysteine through the conserved F or W. Fields, in order: J gene, clone size, V gene, D gene, CDR3 protein, CDR3 DNA. The D gene is left open where the match is weak. A row's size may be missing; if present it is once, few, many or a size class.

J gene: TRBJ2-1
clone size: few
V gene: TRBV5-1
D gene: TRBD2
CDR3 protein: CASSSGTSGSYNEQFF
CDR3 DNA: TGCGCCAGCAGCTCAGGGACTAGCGGGTCCTACAATGAGCAGTTCTTC

J gene: TRBJ2-5
clone size: .
V gene: TRBV3-1
D gene: .
CDR3 protein: CASSQGRVDKETQYF
CDR3 DNA: TGTGCCAGCAGCCAAGGACGGGTGGACAAAGAGACCCAGTACTTC

J gene: TRBJ1-2
clone size: .
V gene: TRBV3-1
D gene: TRBD1
CDR3 protein: CASSHRTGTNGCTF
CDR3 DNA: TGTGCCAGCAGCCATAGGACAGGGACGAATGGCTGCACCTTC

J gene: TRBJ2-7
clone size: .
V gene: TRBV10-3
D gene: .
CDR3 protein: CAISESHTLYEQYF
CDR3 DNA: TGTGCCATCAGTGAGTCGCACACCCTCTACGAGCAGTACTTC

J gene: TRBJ1-1
clone size: .
V gene: TRBV7-2
D gene: .
CDR3 protein: CASSRGGSAGNTEAFF
CDR3 DNA: TGTGCCAGCAGCCGGGGAGGGTCAGCAGGGAACACTGAAGCTTTCTTT

J gene: TRBJ1-5
clone size: .
V gene: TRBV27
D gene: .
CDR3 protein: CASSFKFSWNQPQHF
CDR3 DNA: TGTGCCAGCAGTTTCAAATTTTCGTGGAATCAGCCCCAGCATTTT

J gene: TRBJ2-1
clone size: .
V gene: TRBV20-1
D gene: TRBD2
CDR3 protein: CSARGLANDEQFF
CDR3 DNA: TGCAGTGCCCGGGGACTAGCTAACGATGAGCAGTTCTTC

J gene: TRBJ2-1
clone size: .
V gene: TRBV3-1
D gene: .
CDR3 protein: CASSQDQAPVYEQFF
CDR3 DNA: TGTGCCAGCAGCCAAGACCAGGCCCCTGTATATGAGCAGTTCTTC

J gene: TRBJ2-5
clone size: once
V gene: TRBV6-5
D gene: TRBD2
CDR3 protein: CASSYRLAGYQETQYF
CDR3 DNA: TGTGCCAGCAGTTACCGACTAGCGGGGTACCAAGAGACCCAGTACTTC

J gene: TRBJ1-5
clone size: few
V gene: TRBV6-1
D gene: .
CDR3 protein: CASSVDRFSNQPQHF
CDR3 DNA: TGTGCCAGCAGTGTCGACAGGTTTAGCAATCAGCCCCAGCATTTT

J gene: TRBJ2-5
clone size: few
V gene: TRBV4-1
D gene: TRBD2
CDR3 protein: CASSRLVAGGSQETQYF
CDR3 DNA: TGCGCCAGCAGTCGTTTGGTAGCGGGGGGCTCACAAGAGACCCAGTACTTC

J gene: TRBJ2-2
clone size: .
V gene: TRBV11-2
D gene: .
CDR3 protein: CASSLVPGAGELFF
CDR3 DNA: TGTGCCAGCAGCTTAGTCCCGGGAGCCGGGGAGCTGTTTTTT

J gene: TRBJ2-2
clone size: .
V gene: TRBV18
D gene: .
CDR3 protein: CASSPLSTGELFF
CDR3 DNA: TGTGCCAGCTCACCACTCAGCACCGGGGAGCTGTTTTTT

J gene: TRBJ2-7
clone size: .
V gene: TRBV7-9
D gene: .
CDR3 protein: CASSFVSGAYEQYF
CDR3 DNA: TGTGCCAGCAGCTTCGTTTCGGGAGCCTACGAGCAGTACTTC

J gene: TRBJ2-5
clone size: .
V gene: TRBV5-1
D gene: TRBD1
CDR3 protein: CASSLDRGRETQYF
CDR3 DNA: TGCGCCAGCAGCTTGGACAGGGGGCGAGAGACCCAGTACTTC

J gene: TRBJ2-7
clone size: .
V gene: TRBV7-2
D gene: .
CDR3 protein: CASSTATYNEQYF
CDR3 DNA: TGTGCCAGCAGCACGGCCACCTACAATGAGCAGTACTTC

J gene: TRBJ2-7
clone size: .
V gene: TRBV29-1
D gene: TRBD2
CDR3 protein: CSVGGLAGYEQYF
CDR3 DNA: TGCAGCGTTGGGGGACTAGCGGGTTACGAGCAGTACTTC

J gene: TRBJ2-1
clone size: .
V gene: TRBV5-1
D gene: TRBD2
CDR3 protein: CASSPRGSGGAYYNEQFF
CDR3 DNA: TGCGCCAGCAGCCCCCGAGGTAGCGGGGGTGCGTACTACAATGAGCAGTTCTTC

J gene: TRBJ2-1
clone size: .
V gene: TRBV20-1
D gene: TRBD1
CDR3 protein: CSASGQGAGNEQFF
CDR3 DNA: TGCAGTGCTAGTGGACAGGGGGCAGGCAATGAGCAGTTCTTC

J gene: TRBJ2-5
clone size: .
V gene: TRBV7-3
D gene: TRBD2
CDR3 protein: CASSSPGLEETQYF
CDR3 DNA: TGTGCCAGCAGCTCCCCGGGACTAGAAGAGACCCAGTACTTC

J gene: TRBJ2-1
clone size: .
V gene: TRBV29-1
D gene: .
CDR3 protein: CSVLGLNIDNEQFF
CDR3 DNA: TGCAGCGTCCTAGGACTGAACATAGACAATGAGCAGTTCTTC

J gene: TRBJ2-7
clone size: .
V gene: TRBV10-3
D gene: TRBD2
CDR3 protein: CAISETTLAGGTEQYF
CDR3 DNA: TGTGCCATCAGTGAGACTACGCTAGCGGGAGGAACCGAGCAGTACTTC

J gene: TRBJ2-3
clone size: .
V gene: TRBV7-9
D gene: .
CDR3 protein: CASSFRGAPTDTQYF
CDR3 DNA: TGTGCCAGCAGCTTTCGAGGGGCGCCCACAGATACGCAGTATTTT